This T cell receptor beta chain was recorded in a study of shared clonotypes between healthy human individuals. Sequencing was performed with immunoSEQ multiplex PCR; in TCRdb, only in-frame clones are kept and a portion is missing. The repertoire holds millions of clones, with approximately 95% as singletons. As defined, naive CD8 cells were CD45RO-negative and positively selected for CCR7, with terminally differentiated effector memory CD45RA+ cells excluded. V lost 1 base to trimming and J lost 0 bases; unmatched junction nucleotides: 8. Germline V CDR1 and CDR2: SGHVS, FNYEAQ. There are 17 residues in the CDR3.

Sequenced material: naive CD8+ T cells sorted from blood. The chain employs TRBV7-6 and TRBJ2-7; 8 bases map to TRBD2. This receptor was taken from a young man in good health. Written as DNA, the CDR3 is TGTGCCAGCAGCTTAGGGACTAGCCCATTCAGCTCCTACGAGCAGTACTTC. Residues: CASSLGTSPFSSYEQYF.